This is a list of T cell receptor beta chains from one sample in a study of T cells in Graves' hyperthyroidism and ophthalmopathy. TCRdb passed the multiplex PCR reads through MiXCR, listing each CDR3 protein once. In the table there are about 660,000 distinct CDR3 sequences, just under 45% of which are singletons. Sequenced: peripheral blood or thyroid tissue (not recorded which). These TCRs come from an adult man with Graves' disease, either hyperthyroidism or ophthalmopathy (not recorded which). CDR3s include the opening cysteine and the closing phenylalanine or tryptophan. A D gene is named only where the DNA matches it firmly. Clone size is stated in some rows and not others, as once, few, many or a class when expanded.

J gene: TRBJ2-2
V gene: TRBV6-5
clone size: NA
CDR3 length: 16
D gene: NA
CDR3 DNA: TGTGCCAGCAGTTATCTTGGCGGGGCGAACACCGGGGAGCTGTTTTTT
CDR3 protein: CASSYLGGANTGELFF

J gene: TRBJ1-1
V gene: TRBV29-1
clone size: NA
CDR3 length: 13
D gene: NA
CDR3 DNA: TGCAGCGTTGAATCCGACAGTAACACTGAAGCTTTCTTT
CDR3 protein: CSVESDSNTEAFF

J gene: TRBJ1-2
V gene: TRBV25-1
clone size: NA
CDR3 length: 15
D gene: NA
CDR3 DNA: TGTGCCAGCAGCCAAGCAGGGGTGAATAACTATGGCTACACCTTC
CDR3 protein: CASSQAGVNNYGYTF

J gene: TRBJ2-7
V gene: TRBV2
clone size: few
CDR3 length: 13
D gene: TRBD1
CDR3 DNA: TGTGCCAGCAGTGAAAGGGACAGCTACGAGCAGTACTTC
CDR3 protein: CASSERDSYEQYF

J gene: TRBJ2-7
V gene: TRBV7-2
clone size: NA
CDR3 length: 12
D gene: NA
CDR3 DNA: TGTGCCAGCTCAGAGAACAGGGAGAAGCGTTACTTC
CDR3 protein: CASSENREKRYF

J gene: TRBJ1-6
V gene: TRBV24-1
clone size: NA
CDR3 length: 16
D gene: TRBD1
CDR3 DNA: TGTGCCAGCAGTGACCCGGGACAGGGTAGGAATTCACCCCTCCACTTT
CDR3 protein: CASSDPGQGRNSPLHF

J gene: TRBJ2-7
V gene: TRBV7-9
clone size: NA
CDR3 length: 15
D gene: NA
CDR3 DNA: TGTGCCAGTAGTATTAGACACGACATAAGCTACGAGCAGTACTTC
CDR3 protein: CASSIRHDISYEQYF

J gene: TRBJ2-6
V gene: TRBV7-8
clone size: many
CDR3 length: 17
D gene: NA
CDR3 DNA: TGTGCCAGCAGCTTGAGCCACACGAGCTCTGGGGCCAACGTCCTGACTTTC
CDR3 protein: CASSLSHTSSGANVLTF

J gene: TRBJ1-2
V gene: TRBV16
clone size: NA
CDR3 length: 15
D gene: NA
CDR3 DNA: TGTGCCAGCAGCCAATCGTGGGGGCCTGGCTATGGCTACACCTTC
CDR3 protein: CASSQSWGPGYGYTF

J gene: TRBJ2-7
V gene: TRBV20-1
clone size: NA
CDR3 length: 16
D gene: TRBD1
CDR3 DNA: TGCAGTGCTAGAGATCTTTCTGACAGGGGGCTATACGAGCAGTACTTC
CDR3 protein: CSARDLSDRGLYEQYF

J gene: TRBJ2-7
V gene: TRBV2
clone size: NA
CDR3 length: 13
D gene: TRBD1
CDR3 DNA: TGTGCCAGCCTGGGACAGGACACCTACGAGCAGTACTTC
CDR3 protein: CASLGQDTYEQYF

J gene: TRBJ1-2
V gene: TRBV2
clone size: many
CDR3 length: 15
D gene: TRBD1
CDR3 DNA: TGTGCCAGCAGCCAACCGGGACAGGGGTTCTATGGCTACACCTTC
CDR3 protein: CASSQPGQGFYGYTF

J gene: TRBJ2-5
V gene: TRBV7-8
clone size: NA
CDR3 length: 15
D gene: TRBD2
CDR3 DNA: TGTGCCAGCAGCTTACAGCGGGGGTCCAGAGAGACCCAGTACTTC
CDR3 protein: CASSLQRGSRETQYF

J gene: TRBJ2-7
V gene: TRBV19
clone size: many
CDR3 length: 13
D gene: NA
CDR3 DNA: TGTGCCAGTAGTGCTGCAGGGTCCTACGAGCAGTACTTC
CDR3 protein: CASSAAGSYEQYF

J gene: TRBJ1-1
V gene: TRBV7-9
clone size: NA
CDR3 length: 15
D gene: NA
CDR3 DNA: TGTGCCAGCAGCCCGAGTGGATCATGGCTCACTGAAGCTTTCTTT
CDR3 protein: CASSPSGSWLTEAFF

J gene: TRBJ2-5
V gene: TRBV2
clone size: NA
CDR3 length: 15
D gene: TRBD2
CDR3 DNA: TGTGCCAGCAGCCAAAGCGGGAGCTTAAAAGAGACCCAGTACTTC
CDR3 protein: CASSQSGSLKETQYF

J gene: TRBJ2-7
V gene: TRBV20-1
clone size: few
CDR3 length: 14
D gene: TRBD2
CDR3 DNA: TGCAGTGCTAGTGCTAGCGGGAGTTACTACGAGCAGTACTTC
CDR3 protein: CSASASGSYYEQYF

J gene: TRBJ2-7
V gene: TRBV6-6
clone size: few
CDR3 length: 14
D gene: NA
CDR3 DNA: TGTGCCAGCAGAAAGGGACCGAGGGTCCACGAGCAGTACTTC
CDR3 protein: CASRKGPRVHEQYF

J gene: TRBJ2-7
V gene: TRBV10-2
clone size: many
CDR3 length: 14
D gene: NA
CDR3 DNA: TGCGCCAGCAGTGACGGGTCAGGGTCCTACGAGCAGTACTTC
CDR3 protein: CASSDGSGSYEQYF

J gene: TRBJ1-2
V gene: TRBV29-1
clone size: many
CDR3 length: 11
D gene: NA
CDR3 DNA: TGCAGCGCCCGCGGCGACTATGGCTACACCTTC
CDR3 protein: CSARGDYGYTF

J gene: TRBJ2-7
V gene: TRBV29-1
clone size: many
CDR3 length: 13
D gene: NA
CDR3 DNA: TGCAGCGTTGTACGGCAGAGCTCCTACGAGCAGTACTTC
CDR3 protein: CSVVRQSSYEQYF

J gene: TRBJ2-7
V gene: TRBV7-4
clone size: NA
CDR3 length: 14
D gene: NA
CDR3 DNA: TGTGCCAGCAGCTTTGAGGGATCCCGCTACGAGCAGTACTTC
CDR3 protein: CASSFEGSRYEQYF

J gene: TRBJ1-4
V gene: TRBV2
clone size: few
CDR3 length: 15
D gene: TRBD1
CDR3 DNA: TGTGCCAGCAGGGGACAGATTGCAACTAATGAAAAACTGTTTTTT
CDR3 protein: CASRGQIATNEKLFF

J gene: TRBJ1-1
V gene: TRBV2
clone size: many
CDR3 length: 11
D gene: NA
CDR3 DNA: TGTGCCACCCTCGACAGAGTTGAAGCTTTCTTT
CDR3 protein: CATLDRVEAFF

J gene: TRBJ1-2
V gene: TRBV29-1
clone size: many
CDR3 length: 14
D gene: NA
CDR3 DNA: TGCAGCGACGACCCGGGCCGGGGGACCTATGGCTACACCTTC
CDR3 protein: CSDDPGRGTYGYTF

J gene: TRBJ1-2
V gene: TRBV6-5
clone size: NA
CDR3 length: 15
D gene: NA
CDR3 DNA: TGTGCCATCAGCTTACTCACACAACCCCTCTATGGCTACACCTTC
CDR3 protein: CAISLLTQPLYGYTF

J gene: TRBJ2-7
V gene: TRBV12-3/TRBV12-4
clone size: few
CDR3 length: 14
D gene: TRBD2
CDR3 DNA: TGTGCCAGCAGTTCTAGCGGGAGAGGCGACGAGCAGTACTTC
CDR3 protein: CASSSSGRGDEQYF

J gene: TRBJ1-2
V gene: TRBV2
clone size: NA
CDR3 length: 15
D gene: NA
CDR3 DNA: TGTGCCAGCAGTCCCCTGATTGGGGGGGTACATGGCTACACCTTC
CDR3 protein: CASSPLIGGVHGYTF

J gene: TRBJ2-5
V gene: TRBV7-9
clone size: few
CDR3 length: 15
D gene: TRBD2
CDR3 DNA: TGTGCCAGCAGCTTGAAGCGGGGGGACGTAGAGACCCAGTACTTC
CDR3 protein: CASSLKRGDVETQYF

J gene: TRBJ2-7
V gene: TRBV5-1
clone size: few
CDR3 length: 14
D gene: NA
CDR3 DNA: TGCGCCAGCAGCGGGGGTTCGGAGAACTACGAGCAGTACTTC
CDR3 protein: CASSGGSENYEQYF

J gene: TRBJ1-2
V gene: TRBV24-1
clone size: many
CDR3 length: 16
D gene: NA
CDR3 DNA: TGTGCCACCAGTGATACTGGCACGGACAGCTACTATGGCTACACCTTC
CDR3 protein: CATSDTGTDSYYGYTF

J gene: TRBJ2-7
V gene: TRBV2
clone size: many
CDR3 length: 11
D gene: NA
CDR3 DNA: TGTGCCAGCAGTTTTGACCACGAGCAGTACTTC
CDR3 protein: CASSFDHEQYF

J gene: TRBJ1-6
V gene: TRBV7-2
clone size: NA
CDR3 length: 14
D gene: NA
CDR3 DNA: TGTGCCAGCAGAGATCGGGGCCGGAATTCACCCCTCCACTTT
CDR3 protein: CASRDRGRNSPLHF

J gene: TRBJ1-5
V gene: TRBV7-9
clone size: NA
CDR3 length: 17
D gene: TRBD1
CDR3 DNA: TGTGCCAGCAGGCAGGCCCCGGGGACAGGAGGCAATCAGCCCCAGCATTTT
CDR3 protein: CASRQAPGTGGNQPQHF

J gene: TRBJ1-2
V gene: TRBV7-2
clone size: NA
CDR3 length: 14
D gene: NA
CDR3 DNA: TGTGCCAGCAGCCACCCCCCGACTAACTATGGCTACACCTTC
CDR3 protein: CASSHPPTNYGYTF

J gene: TRBJ1-2
V gene: TRBV25-1
clone size: NA
CDR3 length: 15
D gene: TRBD1
CDR3 DNA: TGTGCCAGCAGTGCTGGTACTACAGGGGAATATGGCTACACCTTC
CDR3 protein: CASSAGTTGEYGYTF

J gene: TRBJ2-7
V gene: TRBV7-9
clone size: many
CDR3 length: 16
D gene: TRBD2
CDR3 DNA: TGTGCCAGCAGCTCCCCTGGACTAGCCGAACCTTCCGAGCAGTACTTC
CDR3 protein: CASSSPGLAEPSEQYF